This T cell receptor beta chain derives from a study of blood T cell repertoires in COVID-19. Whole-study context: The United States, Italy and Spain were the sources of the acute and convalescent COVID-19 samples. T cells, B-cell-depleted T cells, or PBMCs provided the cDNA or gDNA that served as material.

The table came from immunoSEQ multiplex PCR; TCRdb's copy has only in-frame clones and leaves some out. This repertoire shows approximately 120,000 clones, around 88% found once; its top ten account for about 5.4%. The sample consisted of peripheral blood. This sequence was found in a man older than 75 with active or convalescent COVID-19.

The chain's CDR3 is CASSSTGPYEQYF. For the CDR3, the DNA is TGCGCCAGCAGCTCGACAGGGCCCTACGAGCAGTACTTC. The gene calls are TRBV10-2 and TRBJ2-7, with TRBD1 matching 7 bases. The CDR3 has 13 residues. From germline, CDR1 is WSHSY and CDR2 SAAADI. V trimming: 6 bases; J trimming: 2 bases; junction bases outside the gene matches: 4.